This TCR beta chain was sequenced during a study of tumor-infiltrating lymphocytes in primary liver carcinoma. General study results and limits: Tumor top-250-clone fraction significantly exceeded that of blood (p = 0.039).

Germline V gives CDR1 DFQATT, CDR2 SNEGSKA (reference sequence). Losses at the gene ends were 6 bases for V and 3 bases for J; bases not matched to a gene: 4. This CDR3 has 12 amino acids. From roughly 0.5 ug total RNA, TCR beta cDNA was generated with a primer in the constant region. Libraries covering TCR beta were generated through three nested multiplex PCR rounds (using a slightly modified ARM-PCR). Both of the initial two PCR rounds ran for roughly 11 cycles and employed TRBV1-TRBV30 forward primers alongside a C-beta reverse primer. Each CDR3 protein is one row after TCRdb ran MiXCR on the multiplex PCR reads. The sample has some 320,000 distinct CDR3 sequences, 65% seen once. Blood RNA came from unsorted whole blood; germline DNA was also extracted. Of note for this clonotype: Its target is unknown.

The rearrangement joins TRBV20-1 to TRBJ2-7; 8 bases fit TRBD2. This TCR came from a man aged 35-49 years with primary liver carcinoma and hepatitis B virus infection. The sequenced material came from peripheral blood. CDR3 in DNA: TGCAGTGCGTCCGGGACTAGCTACGAGCAGTACTTC. Encoded protein: CSASGTSYEQYF.